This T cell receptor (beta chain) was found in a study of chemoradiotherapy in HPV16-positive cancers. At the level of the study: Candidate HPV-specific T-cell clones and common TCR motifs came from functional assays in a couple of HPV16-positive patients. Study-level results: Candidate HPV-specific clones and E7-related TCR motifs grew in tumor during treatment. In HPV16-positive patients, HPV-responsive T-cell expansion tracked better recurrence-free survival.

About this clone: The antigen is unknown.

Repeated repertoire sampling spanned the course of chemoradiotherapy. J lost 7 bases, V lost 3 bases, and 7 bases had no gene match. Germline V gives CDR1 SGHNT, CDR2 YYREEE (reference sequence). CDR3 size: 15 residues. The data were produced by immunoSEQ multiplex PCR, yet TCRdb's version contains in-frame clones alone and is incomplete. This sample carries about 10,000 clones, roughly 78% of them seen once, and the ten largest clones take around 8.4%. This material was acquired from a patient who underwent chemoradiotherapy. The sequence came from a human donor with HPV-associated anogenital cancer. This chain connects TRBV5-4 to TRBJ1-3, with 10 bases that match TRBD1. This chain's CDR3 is CASSSAPGQGNTIYF. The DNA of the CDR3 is TGTGCCAGCAGCTCAGCACCGGGACAGGGGAACACCATATATTTT.